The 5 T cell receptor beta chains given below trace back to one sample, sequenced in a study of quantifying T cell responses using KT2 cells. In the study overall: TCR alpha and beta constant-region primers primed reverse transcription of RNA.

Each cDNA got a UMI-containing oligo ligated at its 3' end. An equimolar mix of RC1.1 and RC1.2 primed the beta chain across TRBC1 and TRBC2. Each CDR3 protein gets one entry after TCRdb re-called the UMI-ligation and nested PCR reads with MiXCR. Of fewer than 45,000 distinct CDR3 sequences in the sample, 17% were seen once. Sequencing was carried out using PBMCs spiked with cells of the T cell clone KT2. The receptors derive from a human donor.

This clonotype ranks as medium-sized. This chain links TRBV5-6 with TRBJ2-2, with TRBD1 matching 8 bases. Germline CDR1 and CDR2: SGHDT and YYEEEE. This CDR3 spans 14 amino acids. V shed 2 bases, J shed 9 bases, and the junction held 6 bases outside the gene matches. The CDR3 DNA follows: TGTGCCAGCAGCTTCGGGCAGGGGGCAAGGGAGCTGTTTTTT. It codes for CASSFGQGARELFF.

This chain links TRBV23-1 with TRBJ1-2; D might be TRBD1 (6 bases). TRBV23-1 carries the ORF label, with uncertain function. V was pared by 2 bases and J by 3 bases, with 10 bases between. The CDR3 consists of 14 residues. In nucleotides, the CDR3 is TGCGCCAGCAGTCAAAGGAACAGGGACTATGGCTACACCTTC. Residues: CASSQRNRDYGYTF.

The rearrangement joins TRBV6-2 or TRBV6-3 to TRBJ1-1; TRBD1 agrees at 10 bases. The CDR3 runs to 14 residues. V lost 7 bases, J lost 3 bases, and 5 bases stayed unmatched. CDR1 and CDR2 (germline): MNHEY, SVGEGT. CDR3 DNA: TGTGCCAGCATGGACAGGGGGAGGTACACTGAAGCTTTCTTT. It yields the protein CASMDRGRYTEAFF.

The DNA of the CDR3 is TGCAGTGCTAGTGGACAGGGAGCCGCCGAGCAGTACTTC. Residues: CSASGQGAAEQYF. The chain uses TRBV20-1 and TRBJ2-7; 8 positions match TRBD1. The CDR3 has 13 amino acids. Trimming at V came to 3 bases and at J to 6 bases, leaving 7 bases not matched to a gene. The germline V gene encodes CDR1 DFQATT and CDR2 SNEGSKA (reference sequence).

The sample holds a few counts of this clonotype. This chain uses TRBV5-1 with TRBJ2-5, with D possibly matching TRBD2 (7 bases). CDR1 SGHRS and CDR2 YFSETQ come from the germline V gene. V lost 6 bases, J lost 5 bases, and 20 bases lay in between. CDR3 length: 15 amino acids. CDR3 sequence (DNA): TGCGCCAGCATAAAGGGGGGGCAGGACCGGGAGACCCAGTACTTC. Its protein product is CASIKGGQDRETQYF.